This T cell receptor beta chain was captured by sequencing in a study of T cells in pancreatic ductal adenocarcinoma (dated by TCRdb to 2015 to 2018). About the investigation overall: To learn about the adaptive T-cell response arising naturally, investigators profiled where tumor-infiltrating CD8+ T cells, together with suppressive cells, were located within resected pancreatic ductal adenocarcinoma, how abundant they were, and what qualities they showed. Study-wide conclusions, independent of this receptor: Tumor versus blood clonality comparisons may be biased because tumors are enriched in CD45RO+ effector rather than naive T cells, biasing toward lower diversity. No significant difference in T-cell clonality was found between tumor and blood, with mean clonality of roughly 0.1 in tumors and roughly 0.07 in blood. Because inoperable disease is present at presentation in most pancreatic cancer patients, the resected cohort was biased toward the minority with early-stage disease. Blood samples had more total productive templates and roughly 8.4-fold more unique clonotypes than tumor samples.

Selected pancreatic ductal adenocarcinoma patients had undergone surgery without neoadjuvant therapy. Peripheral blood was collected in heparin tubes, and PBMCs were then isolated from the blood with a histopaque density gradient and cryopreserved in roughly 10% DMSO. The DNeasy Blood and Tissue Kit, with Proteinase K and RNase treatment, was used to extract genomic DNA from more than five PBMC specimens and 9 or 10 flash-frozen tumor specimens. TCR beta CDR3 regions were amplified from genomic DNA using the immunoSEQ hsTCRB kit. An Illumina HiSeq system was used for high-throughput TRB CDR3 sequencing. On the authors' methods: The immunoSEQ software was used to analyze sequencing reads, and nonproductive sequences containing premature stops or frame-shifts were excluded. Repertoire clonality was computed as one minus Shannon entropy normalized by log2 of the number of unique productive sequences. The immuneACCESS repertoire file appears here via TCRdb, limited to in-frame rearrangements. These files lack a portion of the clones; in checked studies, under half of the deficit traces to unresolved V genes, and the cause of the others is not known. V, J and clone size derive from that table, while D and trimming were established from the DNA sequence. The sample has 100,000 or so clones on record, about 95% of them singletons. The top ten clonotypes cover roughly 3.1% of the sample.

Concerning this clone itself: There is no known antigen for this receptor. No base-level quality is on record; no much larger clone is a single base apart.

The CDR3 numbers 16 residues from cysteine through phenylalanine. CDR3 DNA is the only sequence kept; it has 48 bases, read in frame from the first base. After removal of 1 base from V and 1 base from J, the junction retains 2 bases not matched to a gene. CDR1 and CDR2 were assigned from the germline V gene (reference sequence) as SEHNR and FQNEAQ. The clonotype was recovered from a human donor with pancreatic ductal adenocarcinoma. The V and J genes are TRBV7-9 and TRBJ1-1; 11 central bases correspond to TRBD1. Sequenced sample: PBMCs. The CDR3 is CASSLGGTGGNTEAFF. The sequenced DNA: TGTGCCAGCAGCTTAGGGGGGACAGGGGGGAACACTGAAGCTTTCTTT.